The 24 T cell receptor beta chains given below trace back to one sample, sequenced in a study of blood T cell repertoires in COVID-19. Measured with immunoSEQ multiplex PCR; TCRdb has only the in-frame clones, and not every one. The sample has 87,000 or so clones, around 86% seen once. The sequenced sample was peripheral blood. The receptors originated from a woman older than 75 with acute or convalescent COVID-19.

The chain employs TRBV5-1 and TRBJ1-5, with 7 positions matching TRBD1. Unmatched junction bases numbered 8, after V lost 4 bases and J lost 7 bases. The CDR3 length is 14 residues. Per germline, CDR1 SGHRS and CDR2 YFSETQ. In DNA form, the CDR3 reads TGCGCCAGCAGCACAGGGGACAGTAGCCAGCCCCAGCATTTT. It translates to CASSTGDSSQPQHF. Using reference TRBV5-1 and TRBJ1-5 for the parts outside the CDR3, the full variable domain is KAGVTQTPRYLIKTRGQQVTLSCSPISGHRSVSWYQQTPGQGLQFLFEYFSETQRNKGNFPGRFSGRQFSNSRSEMNVSTLELGDSALYLCASSTGDSSQPQHFGDGTRLSIL.

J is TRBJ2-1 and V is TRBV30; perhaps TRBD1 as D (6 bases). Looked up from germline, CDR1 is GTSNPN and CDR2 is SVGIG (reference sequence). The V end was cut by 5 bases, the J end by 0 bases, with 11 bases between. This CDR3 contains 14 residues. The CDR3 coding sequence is TGTGCCTGGGGGGACATATACTCCTACAATGAGCAGTTCTTC. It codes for CAWGDIYSYNEQFF. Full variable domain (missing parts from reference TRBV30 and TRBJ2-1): SQTIHQWPATLVQPVGSPLSLECTVEGTSNPNLYWYRQAAGRGLQLLFYSVGIGQISSEVPQNLSASRPQDRQFILSSKKLLLSDSGFYLCAWGDIYSYNEQFFGPGTRLTVL.

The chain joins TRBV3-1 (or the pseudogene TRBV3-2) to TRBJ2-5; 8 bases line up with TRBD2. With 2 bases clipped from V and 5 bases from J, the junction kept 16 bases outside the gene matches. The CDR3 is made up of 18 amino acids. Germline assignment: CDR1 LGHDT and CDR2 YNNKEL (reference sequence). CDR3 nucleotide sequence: TGTGCCAGCAGCCAAACTTTGGGGCTAGCGGGCGTTTCGGAGACCCAGTACTTC. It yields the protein CASSQTLGLAGVSETQYF.

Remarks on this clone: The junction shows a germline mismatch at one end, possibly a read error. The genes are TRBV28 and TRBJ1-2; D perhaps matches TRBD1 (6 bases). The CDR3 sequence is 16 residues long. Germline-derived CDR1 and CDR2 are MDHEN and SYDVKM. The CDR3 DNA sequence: TGTGCCCGCAGTTTGGGGGGGGGCGGCTCTAACTATGGCTACACCTTC. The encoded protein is CARSLGGGGSNYGYTF.

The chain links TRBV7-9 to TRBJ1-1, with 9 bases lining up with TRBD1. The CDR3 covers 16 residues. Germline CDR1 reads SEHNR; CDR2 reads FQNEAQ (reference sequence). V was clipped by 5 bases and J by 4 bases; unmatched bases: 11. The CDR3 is CASSPPGTGSGTEAFF. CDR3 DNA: TGTGCCAGCAGCCCGCCCGGGACAGGGTCGGGCACTGAAGCTTTCTTT.

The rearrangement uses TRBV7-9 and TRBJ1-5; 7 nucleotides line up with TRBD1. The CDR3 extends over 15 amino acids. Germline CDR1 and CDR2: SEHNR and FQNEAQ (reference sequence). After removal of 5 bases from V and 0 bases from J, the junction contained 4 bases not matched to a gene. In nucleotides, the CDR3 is TGTGCCAGCAGCGGCGGGACAGTTAGCAATCAGCCCCAGCATTTT. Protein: CASSGGTVSNQPQHF.

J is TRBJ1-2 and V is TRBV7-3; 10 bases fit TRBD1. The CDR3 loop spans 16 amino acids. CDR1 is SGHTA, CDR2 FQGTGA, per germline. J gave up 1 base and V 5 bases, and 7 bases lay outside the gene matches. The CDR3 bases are TGTGCCAGCAGCACCGGGACAGGGGACGTTAACTATGGCTACACCTTC. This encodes CASSTGTGDVNYGYTF.

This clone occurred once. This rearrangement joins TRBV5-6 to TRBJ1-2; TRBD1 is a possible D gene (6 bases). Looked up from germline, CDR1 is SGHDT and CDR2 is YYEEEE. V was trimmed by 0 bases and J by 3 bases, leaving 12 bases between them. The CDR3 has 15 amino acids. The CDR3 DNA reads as TGTGCCAGCAGCTTGGCCTGGGACACCGACTATGGCTACACCTTC. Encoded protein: CASSLAWDTDYGYTF.

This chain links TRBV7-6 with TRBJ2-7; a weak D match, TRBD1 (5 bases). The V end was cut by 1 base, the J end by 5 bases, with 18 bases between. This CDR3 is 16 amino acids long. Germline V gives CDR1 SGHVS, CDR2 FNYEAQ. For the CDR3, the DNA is TGTGCCAGCAGCTTAGGACCGGGTCAAGGGGTCCACGAGCAGTACTTC. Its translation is CASSLGPGQGVHEQYF. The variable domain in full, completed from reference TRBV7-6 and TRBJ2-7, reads GAGVSQSPRYKVTKRGQDVALRCDPISGHVSLYWYRQALGQGPEFLTYFNYEAQQDKSGLPNDRFSAERPEGSISTLTIQRTEQRDSAMYRCASSLGPGQGVHEQYFGPGTRLTVT.

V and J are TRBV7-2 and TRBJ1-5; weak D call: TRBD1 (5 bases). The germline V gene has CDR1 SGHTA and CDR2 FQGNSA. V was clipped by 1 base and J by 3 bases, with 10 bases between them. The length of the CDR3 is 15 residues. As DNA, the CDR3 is TGTGCCAGCAGCTTAGTTGGTGGGGCCAATCAGCCCCAGCATTTT. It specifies CASSLVGGANQPQHF.

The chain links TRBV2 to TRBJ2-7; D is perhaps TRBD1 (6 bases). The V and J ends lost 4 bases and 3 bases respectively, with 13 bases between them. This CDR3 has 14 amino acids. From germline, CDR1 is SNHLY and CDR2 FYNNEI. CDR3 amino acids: CASSGDIRSYEQYF. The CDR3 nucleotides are TGTGCCAGCAGTGGGGACATCAGAAGCTACGAGCAGTACTTC.

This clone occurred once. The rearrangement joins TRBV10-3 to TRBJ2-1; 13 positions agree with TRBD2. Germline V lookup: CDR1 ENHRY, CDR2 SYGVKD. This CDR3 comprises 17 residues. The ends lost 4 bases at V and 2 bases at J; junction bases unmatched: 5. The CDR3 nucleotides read TGTGCCATCAGTGTAGAGACTAGCGGGAGGCCCTACAATGAGCAGTTCTTC. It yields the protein CAISVETSGRPYNEQFF.

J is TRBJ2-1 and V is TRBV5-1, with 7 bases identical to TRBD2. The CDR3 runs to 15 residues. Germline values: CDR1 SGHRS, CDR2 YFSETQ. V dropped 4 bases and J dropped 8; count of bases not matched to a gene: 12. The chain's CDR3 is CASSGGTIGTYEQFF. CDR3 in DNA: TGCGCCAGCAGCGGCGGGACTATCGGTACATATGAGCAGTTCTTC. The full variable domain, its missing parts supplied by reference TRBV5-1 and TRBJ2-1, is KAGVTQTPRYLIKTRGQQVTLSCSPISGHRSVSWYQQTPGQGLQFLFEYFSETQRNKGNFPGRFSGRQFSNSRSEMNVSTLELGDSALYLCASSGGTIGTYEQFFGPGTRLTVL.

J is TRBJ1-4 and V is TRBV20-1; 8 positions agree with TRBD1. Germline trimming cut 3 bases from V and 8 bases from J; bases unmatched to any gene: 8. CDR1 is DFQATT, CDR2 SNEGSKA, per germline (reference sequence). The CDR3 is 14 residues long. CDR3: CSASNRDRREKLFF. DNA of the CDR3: TGCAGTGCTAGTAACCGGGACAGGCGCGAAAAACTGTTTTTT.

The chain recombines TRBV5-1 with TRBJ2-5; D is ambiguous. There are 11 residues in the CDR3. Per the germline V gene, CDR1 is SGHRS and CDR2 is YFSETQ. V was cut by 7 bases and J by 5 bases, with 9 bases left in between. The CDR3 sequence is CASSVLETQYF. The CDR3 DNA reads TGCGCCAGCTCTGTACTGGAGACCCAGTACTTC. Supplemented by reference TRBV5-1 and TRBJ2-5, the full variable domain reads KAGVTQTPRYLIKTRGQQVTLSCSPISGHRSVSWYQQTPGQGLQFLFEYFSETQRNKGNFPGRFSGRQFSNSRSEMNVSTLELGDSALYLCASSVLETQYFGPGTRLLVL.

CDR3 in amino acids: CASSRGTLFPPFYGYTF. DNA for the CDR3: TGTGCCAGCAGCCGCGGGACCCTGTTTCCCCCCTTCTATGGCTACACCTTC. The rearrangement links TRBV14 to TRBJ1-2, with TRBD1 as a possible D gene (5 bases). From germline, CDR1 is SGHDN and CDR2 FVKESK. Trimming shortened V by 4 bases and J by 4 bases, and 22 bases separated the two germline ends. The CDR3 totals 17 residues.

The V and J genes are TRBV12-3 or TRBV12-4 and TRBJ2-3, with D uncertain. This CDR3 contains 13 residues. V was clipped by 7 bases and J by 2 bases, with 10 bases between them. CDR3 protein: CASTFSYTDTQYF. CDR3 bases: TGTGCCAGCACCTTCTCCTACACAGATACGCAGTATTTT.

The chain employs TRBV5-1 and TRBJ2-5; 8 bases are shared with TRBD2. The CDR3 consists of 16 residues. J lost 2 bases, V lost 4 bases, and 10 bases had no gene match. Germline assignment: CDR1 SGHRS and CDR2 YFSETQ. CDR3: CASSPGRGVGQETQYF. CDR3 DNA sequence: TGCGCCAGCAGCCCCGGGAGGGGCGTAGGGCAAGAGACCCAGTACTTC.

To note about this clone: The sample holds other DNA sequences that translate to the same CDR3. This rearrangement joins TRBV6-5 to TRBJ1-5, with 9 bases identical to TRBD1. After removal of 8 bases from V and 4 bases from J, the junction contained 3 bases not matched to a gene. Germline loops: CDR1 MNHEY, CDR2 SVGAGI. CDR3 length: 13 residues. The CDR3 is CASRGTGNQPQHF. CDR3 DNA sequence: TGTGCCAGCCGAGGGACAGGGAATCAGCCCCAGCATTTT.

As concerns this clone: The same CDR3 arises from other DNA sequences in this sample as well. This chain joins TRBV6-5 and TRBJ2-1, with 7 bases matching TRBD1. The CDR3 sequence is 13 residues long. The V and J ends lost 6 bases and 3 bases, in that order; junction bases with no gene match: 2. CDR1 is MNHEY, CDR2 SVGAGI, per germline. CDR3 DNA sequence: TGTGCCAGCAGAGGGGACAGCTACAATGAGCAGTTCTTC. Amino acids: CASRGDSYNEQFF.

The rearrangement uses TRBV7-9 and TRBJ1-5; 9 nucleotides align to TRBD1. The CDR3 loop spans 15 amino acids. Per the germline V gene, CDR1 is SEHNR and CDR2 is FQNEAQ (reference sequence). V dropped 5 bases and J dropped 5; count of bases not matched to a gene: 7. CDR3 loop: CASSPPGTGYQPQHF. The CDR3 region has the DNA TGTGCCAGCAGCCCCCCCGGGACAGGGTATCAGCCCCAGCATTTT.

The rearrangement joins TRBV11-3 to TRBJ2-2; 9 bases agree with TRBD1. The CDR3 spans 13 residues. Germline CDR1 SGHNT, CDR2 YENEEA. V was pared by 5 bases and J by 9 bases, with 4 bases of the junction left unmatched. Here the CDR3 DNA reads TGTGCCAGCAGCCTGGACAGGGGACGGGAGCTGTTTTTT. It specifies CASSLDRGRELFF.

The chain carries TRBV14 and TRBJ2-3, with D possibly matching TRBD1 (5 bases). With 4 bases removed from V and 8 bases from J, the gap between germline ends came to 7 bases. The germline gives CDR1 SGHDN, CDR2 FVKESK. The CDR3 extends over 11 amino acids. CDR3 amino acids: CASSPGATQYF. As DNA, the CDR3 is TGTGCCAGCAGCCCTGGGGCTACGCAGTATTTT.

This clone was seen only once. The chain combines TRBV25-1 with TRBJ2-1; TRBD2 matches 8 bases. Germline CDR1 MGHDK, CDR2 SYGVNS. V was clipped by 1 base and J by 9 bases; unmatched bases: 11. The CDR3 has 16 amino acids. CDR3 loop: CASSELAGRGGPEQFF. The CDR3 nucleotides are TGTGCCAGCAGTGAATTAGCCGGGAGGGGGGGTCCTGAGCAGTTCTTC. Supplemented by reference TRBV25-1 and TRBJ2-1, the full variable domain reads EADIYQTPRYLVIGTGKKITLECSQTMGHDKMYWYQQDPGMELHLIHYSYGVNSTEKGDLSSESTVSRIRTEHFPLTLESARPSHTSQYLCASSELAGRGGPEQFFGPGTRLTVL.